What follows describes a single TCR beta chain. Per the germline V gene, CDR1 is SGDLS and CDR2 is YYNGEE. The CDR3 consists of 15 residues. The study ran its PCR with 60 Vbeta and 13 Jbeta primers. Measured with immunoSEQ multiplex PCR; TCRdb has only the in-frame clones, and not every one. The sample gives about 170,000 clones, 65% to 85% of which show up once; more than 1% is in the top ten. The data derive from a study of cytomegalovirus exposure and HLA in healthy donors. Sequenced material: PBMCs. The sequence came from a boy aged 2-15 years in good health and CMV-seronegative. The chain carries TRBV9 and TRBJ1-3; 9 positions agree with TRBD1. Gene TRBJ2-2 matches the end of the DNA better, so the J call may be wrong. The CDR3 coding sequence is TGTGCCAGCAGCTTTCGGGACAGGGTCACCGGGGAGCTGTTTTTT. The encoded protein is CASSFRDRVTGELFF.